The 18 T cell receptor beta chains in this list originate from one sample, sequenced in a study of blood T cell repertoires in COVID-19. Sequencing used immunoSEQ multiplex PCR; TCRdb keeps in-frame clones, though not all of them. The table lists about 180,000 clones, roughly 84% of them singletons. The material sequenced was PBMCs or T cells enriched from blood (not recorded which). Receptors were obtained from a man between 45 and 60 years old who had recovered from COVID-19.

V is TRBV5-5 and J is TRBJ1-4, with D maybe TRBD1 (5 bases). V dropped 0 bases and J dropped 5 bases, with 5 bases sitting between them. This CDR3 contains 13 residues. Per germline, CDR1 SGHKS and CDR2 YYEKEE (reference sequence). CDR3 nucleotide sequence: TGTGCCAGCAGCTTGGAGGGGAATGAAAAACTGTTTTTT. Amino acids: CASSLEGNEKLFF.

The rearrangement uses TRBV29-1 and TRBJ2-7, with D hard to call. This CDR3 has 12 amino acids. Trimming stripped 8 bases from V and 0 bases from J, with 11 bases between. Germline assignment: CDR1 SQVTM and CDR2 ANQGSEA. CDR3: CSTMTYSYEQYF. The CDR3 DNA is TGCAGCACGATGACATACTCCTACGAGCAGTACTTC.

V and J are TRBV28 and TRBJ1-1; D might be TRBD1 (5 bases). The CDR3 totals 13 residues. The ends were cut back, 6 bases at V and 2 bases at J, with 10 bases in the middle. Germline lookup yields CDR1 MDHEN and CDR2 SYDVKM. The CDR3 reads CASRTDSNTEAFF. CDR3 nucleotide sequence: TGTGCCAGCAGGACTGACAGTAACACTGAAGCTTTCTTT.

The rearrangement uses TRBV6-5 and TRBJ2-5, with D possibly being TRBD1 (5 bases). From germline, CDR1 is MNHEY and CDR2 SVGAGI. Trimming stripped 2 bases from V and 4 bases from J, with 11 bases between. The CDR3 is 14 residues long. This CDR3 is CASSYRSGLETQYF. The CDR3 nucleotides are TGTGCCAGCAGTTACCGATCAGGGTTAGAGACCCAGTACTTC.

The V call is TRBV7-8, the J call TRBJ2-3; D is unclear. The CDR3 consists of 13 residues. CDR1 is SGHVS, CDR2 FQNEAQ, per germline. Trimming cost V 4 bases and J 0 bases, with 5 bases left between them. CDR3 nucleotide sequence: TGTGCCAGCAGCTCAGGTAGCACAGATACGCAGTATTTT. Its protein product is CASSSGSTDTQYF.

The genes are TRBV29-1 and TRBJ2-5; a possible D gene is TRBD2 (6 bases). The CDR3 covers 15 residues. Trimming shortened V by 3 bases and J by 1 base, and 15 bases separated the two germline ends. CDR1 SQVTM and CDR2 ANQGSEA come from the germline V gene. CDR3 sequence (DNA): TGCAGCGTTGAGGGGCCGGGACTGGGCCAAGAGACCCAGTACTTC. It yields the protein CSVEGPGLGQETQYF.

The CDR3, as DNA: TGTGCCAGCAGTTTATCGCGGGGACAGTGGAACACTGAAGCTTTCTTT. Amino acids: CASSLSRGQWNTEAFF. V gene TRBV27 combines with J gene TRBJ1-1; TRBD1 matches at 7 bases. The CDR3 sequence is 16 residues long. Germline CDR1 and CDR2: MNHEY and SMNVEV (reference sequence). J was trimmed by 1 base and V by 0 bases; bases with no gene match: 5.

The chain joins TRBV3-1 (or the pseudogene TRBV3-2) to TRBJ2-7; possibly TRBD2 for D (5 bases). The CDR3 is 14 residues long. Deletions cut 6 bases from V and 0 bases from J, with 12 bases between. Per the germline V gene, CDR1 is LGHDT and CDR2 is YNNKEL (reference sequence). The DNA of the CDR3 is TGTGCCAGCAGTCCAACTAGGAGCTCCTACGAGCAGTACTTC. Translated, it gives CASSPTRSSYEQYF.

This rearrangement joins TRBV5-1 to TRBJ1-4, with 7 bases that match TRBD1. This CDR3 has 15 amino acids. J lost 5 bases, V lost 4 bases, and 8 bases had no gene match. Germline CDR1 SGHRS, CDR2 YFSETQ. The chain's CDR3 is CASSLPGTENEKLFF. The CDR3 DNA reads TGCGCCAGCAGCCTGCCCGGGACAGAAAATGAAAAACTGTTTTTT. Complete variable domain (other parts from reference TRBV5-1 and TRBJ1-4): KAGVTQTPRYLIKTRGQQVTLSCSPISGHRSVSWYQQTPGQGLQFLFEYFSETQRNKGNFPGRFSGRQFSNSRSEMNVSTLELGDSALYLCASSLPGTENEKLFFGSGTQLSVL.

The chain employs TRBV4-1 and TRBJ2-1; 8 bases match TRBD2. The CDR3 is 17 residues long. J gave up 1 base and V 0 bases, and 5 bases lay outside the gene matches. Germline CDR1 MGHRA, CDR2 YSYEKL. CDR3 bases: TGCGCCAGCAGCCAAGAACGGGGGGGCTTTTCCTACAATGAGCAGTTCTTC. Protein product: CASSQERGGFSYNEQFF.

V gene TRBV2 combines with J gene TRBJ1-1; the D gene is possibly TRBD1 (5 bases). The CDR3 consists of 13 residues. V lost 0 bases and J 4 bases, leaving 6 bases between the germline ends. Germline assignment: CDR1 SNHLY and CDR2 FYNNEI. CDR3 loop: CASSEAQGTEAFF. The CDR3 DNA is TGTGCCAGCAGTGAAGCCCAGGGCACTGAAGCTTTCTTT.

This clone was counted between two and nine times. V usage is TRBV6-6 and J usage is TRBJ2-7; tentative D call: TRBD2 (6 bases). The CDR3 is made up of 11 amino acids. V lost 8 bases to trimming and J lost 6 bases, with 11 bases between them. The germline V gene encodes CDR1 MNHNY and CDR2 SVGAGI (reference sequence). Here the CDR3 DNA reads TGTGCCAGCGGGACCGGGGGCGAGCAGTACTTC. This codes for CASGTGGEQYF.

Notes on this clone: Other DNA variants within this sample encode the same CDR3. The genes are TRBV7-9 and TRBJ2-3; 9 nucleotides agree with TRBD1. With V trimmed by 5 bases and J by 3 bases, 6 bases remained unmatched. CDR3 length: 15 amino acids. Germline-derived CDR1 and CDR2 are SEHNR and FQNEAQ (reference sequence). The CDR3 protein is CASSNPGQGTDTQYF. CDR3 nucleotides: TGTGCCAGCAGCAATCCGGGACAGGGTACAGATACGCAGTATTTT.

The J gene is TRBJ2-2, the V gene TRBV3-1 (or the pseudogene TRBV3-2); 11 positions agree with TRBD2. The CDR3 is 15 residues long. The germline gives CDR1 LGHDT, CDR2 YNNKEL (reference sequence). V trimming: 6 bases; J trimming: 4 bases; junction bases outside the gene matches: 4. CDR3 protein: CASRIAGGPTGELFF. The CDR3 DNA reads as TGTGCCAGCAGAATAGCGGGGGGGCCCACCGGGGAGCTGTTTTTT.

Here the CDR3 DNA reads TGTGCCAGCAGCATGGACAGAGAACAAGAGACCCAGTACTTC. Its protein is CASSMDREQETQYF. This rearrangement joins TRBV28 to TRBJ2-5, with D perhaps matching TRBD1 (6 bases). Trimming stripped 6 bases from V and 2 bases from J, with 13 bases between. The CDR3 covers 14 residues. In germline, CDR1 is MDHEN, CDR2 SYDVKM.

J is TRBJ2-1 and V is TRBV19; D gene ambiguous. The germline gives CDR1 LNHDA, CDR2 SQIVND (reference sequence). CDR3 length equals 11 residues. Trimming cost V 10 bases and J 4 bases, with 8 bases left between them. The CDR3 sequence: CAKRDYNEQFF. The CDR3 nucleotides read TGTGCCAAGAGAGATTACAATGAGCAGTTCTTC.

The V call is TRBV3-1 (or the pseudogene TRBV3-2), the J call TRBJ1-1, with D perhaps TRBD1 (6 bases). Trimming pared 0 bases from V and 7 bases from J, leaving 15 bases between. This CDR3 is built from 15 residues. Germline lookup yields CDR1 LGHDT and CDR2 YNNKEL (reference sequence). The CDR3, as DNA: TGTGCCAGCAGCCAAGATCCCGCCAGGGGCTATGAAGCTTTCTTT. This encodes CASSQDPARGYEAFF.

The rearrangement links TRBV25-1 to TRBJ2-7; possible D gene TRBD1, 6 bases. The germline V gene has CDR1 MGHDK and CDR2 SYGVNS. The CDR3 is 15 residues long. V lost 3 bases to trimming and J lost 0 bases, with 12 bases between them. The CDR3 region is CASSDPTGPSYEQYF. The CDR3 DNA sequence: TGTGCCAGCAGTGATCCGACAGGTCCCTCCTACGAGCAGTACTTC.